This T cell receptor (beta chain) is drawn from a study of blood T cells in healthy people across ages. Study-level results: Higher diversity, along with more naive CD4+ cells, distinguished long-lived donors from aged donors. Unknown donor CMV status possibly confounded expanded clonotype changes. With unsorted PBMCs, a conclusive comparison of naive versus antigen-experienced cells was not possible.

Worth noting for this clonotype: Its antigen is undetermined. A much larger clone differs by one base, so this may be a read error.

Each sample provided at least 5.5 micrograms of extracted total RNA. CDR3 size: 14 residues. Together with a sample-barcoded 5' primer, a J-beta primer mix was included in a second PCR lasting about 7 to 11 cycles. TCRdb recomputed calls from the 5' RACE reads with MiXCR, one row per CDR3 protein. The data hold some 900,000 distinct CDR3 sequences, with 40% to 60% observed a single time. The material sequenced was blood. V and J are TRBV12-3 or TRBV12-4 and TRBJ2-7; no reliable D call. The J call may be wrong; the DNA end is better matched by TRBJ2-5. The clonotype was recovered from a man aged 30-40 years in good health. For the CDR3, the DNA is TGTGCCAGCAGTGTAGGACGCGATGGCGAGACCCAGTACTTC. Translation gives CASSVGRDGETQYF.